This T cell receptor (beta chain) appears in the sequencing data of a study of blood T cell repertoires in COVID-19. Across the whole study: Acute and convalescent COVID-19 samples came from the United States, Italy and Spain. PBMCs, B-cell-depleted T cells, or T cells were the source of the cDNA or gDNA that made up the material.

From germline, CDR1 is MDHEN and CDR2 SYDVKM. The V and J ends lost 6 bases and 3 bases respectively, with 11 bases between them. The CDR3 runs to 13 residues. Per the original data handling: Using reference gene primer amplification, nucleated cell counts were estimated. Clones were read by immunoSEQ multiplex PCR, and TCRdb kept only the in-frame ones, dropping some. That table is the source of V, J and clone size, and D and trimming were worked out from the DNA. The sample carries roughly 200,000 clones, about 76% recorded once. The origin of this receptor is a woman aged 50 to 65 with active or convalescent COVID-19. The gene calls are TRBV28 and TRBJ1-2; no clear D. Sequencing was done on a sample of peripheral blood. CDR3 bases: TGTGCCAGCAGGGAAGGGAGGGACTATGGCTACACCTTC. It is translated as CASREGRDYGYTF.